Shown below are 24 T cell receptor beta chains from a single sample sequenced in a study of shared clonotypes between healthy human individuals. Naive-designated CD8 cells lacked CD45RO, were positively enriched for CCR7, and omitted terminally differentiated effector memory CD45RA+ cells. The repertoire was sequenced with immunoSEQ multiplex PCR; TCRdb's copy has only in-frame clones and lacks some. The sample yields around 2,000,000 clones, about 94% seen once. The sequencing input was naive CD8+ T cells sorted from blood. These receptor sequences come from a man aged 18 to 29 in good health.

Only one count was recorded for this clone. The V call is TRBV2, the J call TRBJ2-5, with D perhaps matching TRBD1 (7 bases). The germline V gene has CDR1 SNHLY and CDR2 FYNNEI. This CDR3 contains 17 residues. The V gene lost 3 bases and the J gene lost 5 bases, with 22 bases spanning the gap. Written as DNA, the CDR3 is TGTGCCAGCAGTGACCCTATAGGAATGACAGGGAGGGAGACCCAGTACTTC. Protein product: CASSDPIGMTGRETQYF.

Here the CDR3 reads CASSLLGLSGTNEKLFF. The CDR3, as DNA: TGTGCCAGCAGTCTCCTAGGACTTTCTGGCACTAATGAAAAACTGTTTTTT. The chain is built from TRBV27 and TRBJ1-4; D not resolved. CDR1 is MNHEY and CDR2 is SMNVEV in the germline V gene (reference sequence). Trimming cost V 5 bases and J 2 bases, with 18 bases left between them. This CDR3 is built from 17 residues.

Regarding this clone: This sample includes further DNA sequences coding for the same CDR3. The chain links TRBV7-6 to TRBJ1-1; D call uncertain. The V and J ends lost 5 bases and 2 bases respectively, with 6 bases between them. Germline CDR1 reads SGHVS; CDR2 reads FNYEAQ. This CDR3 comprises 12 residues. The CDR3 is CASSPLNTEAFF. In nucleotides, the CDR3 is TGTGCCAGCAGCCCCCTAAACACTGAAGCTTTCTTT.

This clone was recorded only once. This sequence joins TRBV11-2 and TRBJ1-2; the D gene is possibly TRBD1 (6 bases). CDR1 and CDR2 from the germline V gene are SGHAT and FQNNGV. V dropped 0 bases and J dropped 5 bases, with 13 bases sitting between them. The CDR3 spans 15 residues. CDR3 nucleotides: TGTGCCAGCAGCTTAGATACGGGGGGCGCATATGGCTACACCTTC. Protein sequence: CASSLDTGGAYGYTF.

Turning to this clone: The sample holds other DNA sequences that translate to the same CDR3. J is TRBJ2-7 and V is TRBV15; tentatively, D is TRBD1 (5 bases). From germline, CDR1 is LNHNV and CDR2 YYDKDF (reference sequence). The V gene lost 3 bases and the J gene lost 0 bases, with 9 bases spanning the gap. The length of the CDR3 is 14 residues. CDR3 residues: CATSSTGSSYEQYF. As DNA, the CDR3 is TGTGCCACCAGCAGTACAGGTTCCTCCTACGAGCAGTACTTC.

The rearrangement links TRBV9 to TRBJ1-4; D is uncertain. V was trimmed by 1 base and J by 7 bases, leaving 14 bases between them. CDR1 and CDR2 from the germline V gene are SGDLS and YYNGEE. This CDR3 region has 15 residues. The CDR3 sequence is CASSVSGLRGEKLFF. The CDR3 DNA follows: TGTGCCAGCAGCGTATCGGGGTTGCGTGGTGAAAAACTGTTTTTT.

The chain joins TRBV9 to TRBJ2-3; tentative D call: TRBD2 (6 bases). Trimming left V 0 bases short and J 4 bases short, with 9 bases between. CDR3 size: 14 residues. In germline, CDR1 is SGDLS, CDR2 YYNGEE. Here the CDR3 DNA reads TGTGCCAGCAGCGTAGCTAGCGACCCAGATACGCAGTATTTT. This encodes CASSVASDPDTQYF. The complete variable domain, with remaining parts taken from reference TRBV9 and TRBJ2-3, reads DSGVTQTPKHLITATGQRVTLRCSPRSGDLSVYWYQQSLDQGLQFLIQYYNGEERAKGNILERFSAQQFPDLHSELNLSSLELGDSALYFCASSVASDPDTQYFGPGTRLTVL.

This chain connects TRBV6-5 to TRBJ1-1; no reliable D call. The CDR3 is made up of 12 amino acids. CDR1 is MNHEY and CDR2 is SVGAGI in the germline V gene. The ends were cut back, 0 bases at V and 11 bases at J, with 10 bases in the middle. CDR3 region: CASSYSGGLAFF. The CDR3 nucleotides are TGTGCCAGCAGTTACTCTGGAGGGTTGGCTTTCTTT.

The table lists this clone with a count of one. The V and J genes are TRBV30 and TRBJ2-7, with 7 bases matching TRBD1. The length of the CDR3 is 13 residues. V lost 4 bases and J lost 2; bases outside the gene matches: 5. Germline CDR1 GTSNPN, CDR2 SVGIG (reference sequence). The CDR3, as DNA: TGTGCCTGGAAGGGACAGTCAACCTACGAGCAGTACTTC. Protein product: CAWKGQSTYEQYF.

The chain uses TRBV28 and TRBJ1-3; 8 bases are a match to TRBD1. This CDR3 spans 15 amino acids. Germline V gene lookup returns CDR1 MDHEN and CDR2 SYDVKM. V was clipped by 5 bases and J by 4 bases; unmatched bases: 7. Written as DNA, the CDR3 is TGTGCCAGCAGTCCGACAGGGGCCTCAGGAAACACCATATATTTT. Translating it yields CASSPTGASGNTIYF.

The J gene is TRBJ2-7, the V gene TRBV28, with D maybe TRBD2 (5 bases). The ends were cut back, 6 bases at V and 0 bases at J, with 6 bases in the middle. The CDR3 totals 12 residues. Germline CDR1 and CDR2: MDHEN and SYDVKM. The CDR3 DNA sequence: TGTGCCAGCAGGGACTTCTCCTACGAGCAGTACTTC. It encodes CASRDFSYEQYF.

The rearrangement links TRBV9 to TRBJ2-7; D possibly uses TRBD1 or TRBD2 (6 bases each). Germline CDR1 reads SGDLS; CDR2 reads YYNGEE. The CDR3 loop spans 15 amino acids. V was pared by 0 bases and J by 3 bases, with 13 bases between. CDR3 in amino acids: CASSVDPGAIYEQYF. In DNA form, the CDR3 reads TGTGCCAGCAGCGTAGATCCGGGGGCGATCTACGAGCAGTACTTC.

The CDR3 nucleotides read TGTGCCAGCAGTTCGGACAGGGGACGGTATGGCTACACCTTC. This gives the protein CASSSDRGRYGYTF. This chain uses TRBV6-6 with TRBJ1-2, with TRBD1 matching over 9 bases. V was pared by 4 bases and J by 5 bases, with 5 bases of the junction left unmatched. Per the germline V gene, CDR1 is MNHNY and CDR2 is SVGAGI (reference sequence). The CDR3 sequence is 14 residues long.

The CDR3: CASSQLAGALTDTQYF. DNA for the CDR3: TGCGCCAGCAGCCAACTAGCGGGGGCCCTCACAGATACGCAGTATTTT. The V call is TRBV4-1, the J call TRBJ2-3, with TRBD2 matching 10 bases. Germline V gives CDR1 MGHRA, CDR2 YSYEKL. The junction had 4 bases not matched to a gene; V was cut back by 2 bases and J by 2 bases. This CDR3 is built from 16 residues.

This chain connects TRBV7-9 to TRBJ2-1, with 9 nucleotides matching TRBD1. Germline CDR1 reads SEHNR; CDR2 reads FQNEAQ (reference sequence). Trimming at V came to 5 bases and at J to 6 bases, leaving 8 bases not matched to a gene. CDR3 length equals 15 residues. The CDR3 DNA is TGTGCCAGCAGCCCAACACAGGGGGCGGGCAATGAGCAGTTCTTC. Translation: CASSPTQGAGNEQFF.

J is TRBJ2-7 and V is TRBV11-2; TRBD1 agrees at 9 bases. Germline values: CDR1 SGHAT, CDR2 FQNNGV. V lost 5 bases to trimming and J lost 5 bases; unmatched junction nucleotides: 13. This CDR3 region has 16 residues. Here the CDR3 reads CASSRPGGTGSHEQYF. CDR3 DNA sequence: TGTGCCAGCAGCCGTCCAGGAGGGACAGGGAGCCACGAGCAGTACTTC.

The rearrangement uses TRBV14 and TRBJ2-1; 7 bases are shared with TRBD1. V shed 5 bases and J 4 bases; nucleotides not matched to a gene: 8. CDR1 is SGHDN, CDR2 FVKESK, per germline. CDR3 length: 15 amino acids. CDR3 sequence: CASSKTGLSYNEQFF. The CDR3 region has the DNA TGTGCCAGCAGCAAGACAGGGCTAAGTTACAATGAGCAGTTCTTC.

The rearrangement joins TRBV6-5 to TRBJ2-7, with 8 bases that match TRBD2. The CDR3 totals 14 residues. CDR1 and CDR2 (germline): MNHEY, SVGAGI. After removal of 5 bases from V and 6 bases from J, the junction contained 9 bases not matched to a gene. Here the CDR3 DNA reads TGTGCCAGCAGTCCCCCAGGGACTAGAGGCGAGCAGTACTTC. This gives the protein CASSPPGTRGEQYF.

This chain connects TRBV6-6 to TRBJ2-2, with no clear D. V dropped 0 bases and J dropped 2 bases, with 4 bases sitting between them. This CDR3 is built from 14 residues. Germline-derived CDR1 and CDR2 are MNHNY and SVGAGI (reference sequence). CDR3 nucleotide sequence: TGTGCCAGCAGTTACTCGACAAACACCGGGGAGCTGTTTTTT. Translating gives CASSYSTNTGELFF.

The genes are TRBV7-3 and TRBJ1-2, with D tentatively TRBD1 (5 bases). This CDR3 is 13 amino acids long. Germline V gene lookup returns CDR1 SGHTA and CDR2 FQGTGA. The V end was cut by 0 bases, the J end by 4 bases, with 6 bases between. For the CDR3, the DNA is TGTGCCAGCAGCTTAACCGGGGCCTATGGCTACACCTTC. This translates into CASSLTGAYGYTF.

This clone was seen more than once but under ten times. V usage is TRBV4-1 and J usage is TRBJ1-2; no reliable D call. With 3 bases removed from V and 3 bases from J, the gap between germline ends came to 5 bases. The CDR3 totals 12 residues. Germline lookup yields CDR1 MGHRA and CDR2 YSYEKL. CDR3 DNA sequence: TGCGCCAGCAGCCAGTACGACTATGGCTACACCTTC. Its translation is CASSQYDYGYTF.

CDR3 amino acids: CASSLKWGGSYEQYF. Written as DNA, the CDR3 is TGTGCCAGCAGCTTGAAGTGGGGTGGGTCCTACGAGCAGTACTTC. The V gene is TRBV5-4, the J gene TRBJ2-7; the D is unclear. The CDR3 spans 15 residues. Per the germline V gene, CDR1 is SGHNT and CDR2 is YYREEE (reference sequence). Deletions cut 1 base from V and 1 base from J, with 12 bases between.

The chain carries TRBV30 and TRBJ1-1; no definite D call. Germline CDR1 reads GTSNPN; CDR2 reads SVGIG (reference sequence). This CDR3 comprises 15 residues. Trimming stripped 1 base from V and 5 bases from J, with 17 bases between. The chain's CDR3 is CAWSDPRKAGTEAFF. Here the CDR3 DNA reads TGTGCCTGGAGTGATCCCAGGAAAGCGGGGACTGAAGCTTTCTTT.

This chain connects TRBV27 to TRBJ2-7; 9 bases line up with TRBD2. The CDR3 contains 16 residues. In germline, CDR1 is MNHEY, CDR2 SMNVEV (reference sequence). V shed 6 bases, J shed 1 base, and the junction held 10 bases outside the gene matches. DNA of the CDR3: TGTGCCAGCAGCCGACTTAGCGGGAGAGAGTCCTACGAGCAGTACTTC. Translation gives CASSRLSGRESYEQYF.